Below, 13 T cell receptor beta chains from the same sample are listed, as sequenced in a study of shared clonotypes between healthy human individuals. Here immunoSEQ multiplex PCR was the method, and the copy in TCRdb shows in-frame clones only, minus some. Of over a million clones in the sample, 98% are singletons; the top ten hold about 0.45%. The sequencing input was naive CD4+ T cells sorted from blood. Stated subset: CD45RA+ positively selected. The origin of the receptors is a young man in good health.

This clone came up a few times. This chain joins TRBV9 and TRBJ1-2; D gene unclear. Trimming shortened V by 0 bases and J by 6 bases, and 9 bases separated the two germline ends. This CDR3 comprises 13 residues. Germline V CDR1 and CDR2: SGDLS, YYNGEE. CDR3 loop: CASSVDWVDGYTF. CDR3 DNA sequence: TGTGCCAGCAGCGTAGACTGGGTTGATGGCTACACCTTC.

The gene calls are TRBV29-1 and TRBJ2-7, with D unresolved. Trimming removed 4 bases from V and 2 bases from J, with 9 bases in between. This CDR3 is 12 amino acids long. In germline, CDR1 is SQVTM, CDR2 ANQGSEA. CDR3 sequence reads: CSVVDLTYEQYF. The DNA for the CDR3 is TGCAGCGTTGTGGATTTGACCTACGAGCAGTACTTC.

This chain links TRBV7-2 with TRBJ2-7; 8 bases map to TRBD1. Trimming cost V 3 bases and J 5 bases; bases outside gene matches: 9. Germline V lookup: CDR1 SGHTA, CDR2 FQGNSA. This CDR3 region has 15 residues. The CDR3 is CASSFDRGISDEQYF. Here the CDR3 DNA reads TGTGCCAGCAGCTTTGACAGGGGAATTAGCGACGAGCAGTACTTC.

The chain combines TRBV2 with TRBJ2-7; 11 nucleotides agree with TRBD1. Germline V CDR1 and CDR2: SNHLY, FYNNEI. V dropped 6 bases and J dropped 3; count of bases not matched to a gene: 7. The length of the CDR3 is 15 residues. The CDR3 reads CASSPRTGGGYEQYF. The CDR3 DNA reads TGTGCCAGCAGCCCAAGGACAGGGGGCGGCTACGAGCAGTACTTC.

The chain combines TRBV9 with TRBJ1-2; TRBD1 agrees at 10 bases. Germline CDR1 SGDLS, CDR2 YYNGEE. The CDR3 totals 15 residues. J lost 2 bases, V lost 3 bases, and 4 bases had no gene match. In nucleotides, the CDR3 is TGTGCCAGCAGCGGTCCGGACAGGGGGAACTATGGCTACACCTTC. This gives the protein CASSGPDRGNYGYTF.

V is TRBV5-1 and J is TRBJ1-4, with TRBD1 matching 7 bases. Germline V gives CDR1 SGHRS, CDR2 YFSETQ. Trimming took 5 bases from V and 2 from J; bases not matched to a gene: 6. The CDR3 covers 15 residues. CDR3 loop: CASRLPGQTNEKLFF. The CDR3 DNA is TGCGCCAGCAGGCTACCGGGACAGACTAATGAAAAACTGTTTTTT.

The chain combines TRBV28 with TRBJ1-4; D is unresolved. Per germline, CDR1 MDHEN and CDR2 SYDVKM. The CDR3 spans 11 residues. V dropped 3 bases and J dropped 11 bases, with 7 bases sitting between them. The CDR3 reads CASSLVGKLFF. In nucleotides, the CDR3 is TGTGCCAGCAGTTTGGTAGGGAAACTGTTTTTT.

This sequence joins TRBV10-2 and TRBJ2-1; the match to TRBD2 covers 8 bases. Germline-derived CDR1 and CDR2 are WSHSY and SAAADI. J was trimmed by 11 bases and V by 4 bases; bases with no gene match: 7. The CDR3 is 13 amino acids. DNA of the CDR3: TGCGCCAGCAGTGGAACCTATAGCGGGAAGCAGTTCTTC. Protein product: CASSGTYSGKQFF.

CDR3 in DNA: TGTGCCAGCTCACCACCGGTCAACAGGCCGGACTACGAGCAGTACTTC. Amino acids: CASSPPVNRPDYEQYF. This chain joins TRBV18 and TRBJ2-7, with D possibly matching TRBD1 (5 bases). This CDR3 comprises 16 residues. CDR1 is KGHSH and CDR2 is LQKENI in the germline V gene. V was clipped by 0 bases and J by 3 bases, with 15 bases between them.

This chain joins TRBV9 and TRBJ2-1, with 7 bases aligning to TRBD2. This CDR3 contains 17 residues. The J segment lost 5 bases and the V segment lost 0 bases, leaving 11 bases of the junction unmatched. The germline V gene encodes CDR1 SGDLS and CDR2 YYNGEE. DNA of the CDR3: TGTGCCAGCAGCGTAGAGTTGGGGCTAGCGGACCACAATGAGCAGTTCTTC. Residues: CASSVELGLADHNEQFF.

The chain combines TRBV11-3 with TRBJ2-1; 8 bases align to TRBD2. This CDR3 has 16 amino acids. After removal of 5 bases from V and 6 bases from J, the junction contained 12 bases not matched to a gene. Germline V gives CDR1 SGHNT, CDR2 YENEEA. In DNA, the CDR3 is TGTGCCAGCAGCCTCTCGCCGGGACTAGATTCCAATGAGCAGTTCTTC. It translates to CASSLSPGLDSNEQFF.

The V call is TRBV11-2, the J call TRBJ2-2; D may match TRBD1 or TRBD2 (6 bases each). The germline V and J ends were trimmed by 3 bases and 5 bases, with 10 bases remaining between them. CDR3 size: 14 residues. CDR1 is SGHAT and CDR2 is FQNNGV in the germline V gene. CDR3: CASSFQGGTGELFF. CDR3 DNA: TGTGCCAGCAGCTTCCAAGGGGGGACCGGGGAGCTGTTTTTT.

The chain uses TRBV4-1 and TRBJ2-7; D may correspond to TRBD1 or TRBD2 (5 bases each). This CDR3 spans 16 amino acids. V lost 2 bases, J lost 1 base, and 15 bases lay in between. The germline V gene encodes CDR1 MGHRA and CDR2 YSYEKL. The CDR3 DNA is TGCGCCAGCAGCCAATTTGCGGCGAGGGGTTCCTACGAGCAGTACTTC. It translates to CASSQFAARGSYEQYF.